These T cell receptor beta chains were read from a single sample in a study of blood T cell repertoires in COVID-19. Using immunoSEQ multiplex PCR, the repertoire was profiled, and TCRdb retains in-frame clones only, with some absent. In the table there are a few hundred thousand clones, around 90% of which are singletons. The sequenced sample consisted of peripheral blood. The receptors here all came from a woman aged 60-70 years with COVID-19, enrolled during active disease. Both conserved end residues are part of each CDR3. The D gene is left open where the match is weak. Size is omitted from some rows. Given values are once, few, many or a class for expanded clones.

CDR3 length	J gene	D gene	V gene	clone size	CDR3 protein	CDR3 DNA
14	TRBJ1-5	TRBD1	TRBV7-2	few	CASSAGQGYQPQHF	TGTGCCAGCAGCGCCGGACAGGGGTATCAGCCCCAGCATTTT
14	TRBJ1-1	.	TRBV4-1	.	CASSQGGANTEAFF	TGCGCCAGCAGCCAGGGAGGGGCGAACACTGAAGCTTTCTTT
11	TRBJ1-1	.	TRBV29-1	.	CSVAVNTEAFF	TGCAGCGTTGCGGTGAACACTGAAGCTTTCTTT
12	TRBJ1-1	.	TRBV7-2	.	CASSLDRDEAFF	TGTGCCAGCAGCTTAGACAGAGATGAAGCTTTCTTT
14	TRBJ1-2	TRBD1	TRBV6-1	.	CASSEGQGAYGYTF	TGTGCCAGCAGTGAAGGACAGGGGGCCTATGGCTACACCTTC
16	TRBJ1-4	.	TRBV5-8	.	CASSLLRGATNEKLFF	TGTGCCAGCAGCTTACTGCGGGGTGCAACTAATGAAAAACTGTTTTTT
14	TRBJ1-5	TRBD1	TRBV19	once	CASRRTGGNQPQHF	TGTGCCAGTAGAAGGACAGGGGGCAATCAGCCCCAGCATTTT
14	TRBJ1-5	.	TRBV5-5	.	CASSLEPENQPQHF	TGTGCCAGCAGCTTGGAGCCCGAGAATCAGCCCCAGCATTTT
15	TRBJ2-1	TRBD2	TRBV5-5	.	CASSWGGGSYNEQFF	TGTGCCAGCAGCTGGGGCGGGGGCTCCTACAATGAGCAGTTCTTC
13	TRBJ2-7	.	TRBV7-9	.	CASSLRVGYEQYF	TGTGCCAGCAGCTTACGGGTCGGCTACGAGCAGTACTTC
14	TRBJ1-4	.	TRBV7-9	.	CASSLTGRAEKLFF	TGTGCCAGCAGCTTAACAGGGAGGGCTGAAAAACTGTTTTTT
17	TRBJ2-2	TRBD1	TRBV12-5	once	CASGFYRGLEYAGELFF	TGTGCTAGTGGTTTTTACAGGGGGCTGGAATACGCCGGGGAGCTGTTTTTT
15	TRBJ1-5	.	TRBV5-8	.	CASSLAGDSNQPQHF	TGTGCCAGCAGCTTGGCGGGGGATAGCAATCAGCCCCAGCATTTT
12	TRBJ1-1	.	TRBV2	.	CASSAMNTEAFF	TGTGCCAGCAGTGCCATGAACACTGAAGCTTTCTTT
14	TRBJ2-2	.	TRBV7-8	.	CASSLQGMSGELFF	TGTGCCAGCAGCTTGCAGGGAATGTCCGGGGAGCTGTTTTTT
14	TRBJ2-5	TRBD1	TRBV7-9	.	CASSLMTGLETQYF	TGTGCCAGCAGCTTGATGACAGGGCTAGAGACCCAGTACTTC
14	TRBJ2-7	TRBD2	TRBV27	.	CASKWSGGSYEQYF	TGTGCCAGCAAATGGAGCGGGGGTTCTTACGAGCAGTACTTC
16	TRBJ1-5	TRBD1	TRBV6-6	.	CASSSGGTVLPQPQHF	TGTGCCAGCAGTTCAGGAGGGACAGTACTTCCTCAGCCCCAGCATTTT
14	TRBJ1-5	.	TRBV19	.	CASSIGQRNQPQHF	TGTGCCAGTAGTATTGGACAGCGCAATCAGCCCCAGCATTTT
15	TRBJ1-2	TRBD1	TRBV9	.	CASSVEYRGVEGYTF	TGTGCCAGCAGCGTGGAATACAGGGGGGTTGAAGGCTACACCTTC
17	TRBJ1-1	.	TRBV5-1	.	CASSLGVAPEMNTEAFF	TGCGCCAGCAGCCTCGGTGTGGCCCCGGAGATGAACACTGAAGCTTTCTTT
15	TRBJ1-1	.	TRBV2	.	CASSPPGGLNTEAFF	TGTGCCAGCAGCCCCCCCGGCGGGCTGAACACTGAAGCTTTCTTT
14	TRBJ1-4	TRBD1	TRBV7-9	.	CASSPRTGGEKLFF	TGTGCCAGCAGCCCTCGGACAGGCGGTGAAAAACTGTTTTTT
12	TRBJ1-2	TRBD1	TRBV6-5	.	CASGDRVDGYTF	TGTGCCAGCGGGGACAGGGTCGATGGCTACACCTTC
12	TRBJ1-1	.	TRBV19	.	CASSGGGGEAFF	TGTGCCAGTAGTGGCGGGGGAGGTGAAGCTTTCTTT
17	TRBJ1-6	TRBD1	TRBV5-6	.	CASSRPGTVPYNSPLHF	TGTGCCAGCAGCCGACCGGGGACAGTCCCTTATAATTCACCCCTCCACTTT
15	TRBJ1-4	TRBD1	TRBV28	.	CASSSWTGRREKLFF	TGTGCCAGCAGTTCGTGGACAGGGCGTAGGGAAAAACTGTTTTTT
15	TRBJ1-1	TRBD1	TRBV6-5	.	CASRPPRQGRTEAFF	TGTGCCAGCAGGCCTCCTCGACAGGGGCGAACTGAAGCTTTCTTT
15	TRBJ1-5	TRBD1	TRBV7-9	.	CASSSTGDSNQPQHF	TGTGCCAGCAGCTCGACAGGGGATAGCAATCAGCCCCAGCATTTT
13	TRBJ2-7	.	TRBV3-1/TRBV3-2	.	CASSQERQPKQYF	TGTGCCAGCAGCCAAGAGCGACAACCGAAGCAGTACTTC
12	TRBJ2-7	.	TRBV9	once	CASSVVGGEQYF	TGTGCCAGCAGCGTAGTTGGAGGAGAGCAGTACTTC
15	TRBJ2-1	.	TRBV3-1/TRBV3-2	few	CASSQDPRGYDEQFF	TGTGCCAGCAGCCAAGATCCAAGGGGGTACGATGAGCAGTTCTTC
14	TRBJ1-5	.	TRBV7-2	.	CASSLSRGFRPQHF	TGTGCCAGCAGCCTCAGTAGGGGGTTTAGGCCCCAGCATTTT
12	TRBJ1-1	.	TRBV30	.	CAWRAVRTEAFF	TGTGCCTGGAGAGCGGTGAGAACTGAAGCTTTCTTT
14	TRBJ2-5	TRBD1	TRBV5-4	once	CASSLGTGRETQYF	TGTGCCAGCAGCTTGGGGACAGGGCGTGAGACCCAGTACTTC
12	TRBJ1-2	.	TRBV30	.	CAWSVGGYGYTF	TGTGCCTGGAGTGTCGGGGGCTATGGCTACACCTTC
18	TRBJ1-1	.	TRBV19	.	CASSIMGRGSGLGTEAFF	TGTGCCAGTAGTATTATGGGTCGGGGTTCGGGTTTGGGCACTGAAGCTTTCTTT
14	TRBJ2-7	.	TRBV7-2	.	CASSLWPGDYEQYF	TGTGCCAGCAGCTTATGGCCGGGGGATTACGAGCAGTACTTC
15	TRBJ2-3	TRBD2	TRBV7-9	few	CASSRLAGGRDTQYF	TGTGCCAGCAGCCGCCTAGCGGGGGGTAGAGATACGCAGTATTTT
13	TRBJ1-4	TRBD1	TRBV6-6	.	CASSQGDNEKLFF	TGTGCCAGCAGCCAGGGGGATAATGAAAAACTGTTTTTT
16	TRBJ2-5	TRBD1	TRBV7-9	.	CASSSWWTGRQETQYF	TGTGCCAGCAGCTCGTGGTGGACAGGGCGCCAAGAGACCCAGTACTTC
16	TRBJ1-2	.	TRBV27	.	CASTRAAGAQGYGYTF	TGTGCCAGCACCAGGGCGGCGGGGGCGCAAGGGTATGGCTACACCTTC
14	TRBJ2-7	.	TRBV6-5	.	CAVRTIPPTYEQYF	TGTGCCGTTAGGACAATCCCTCCAACCTACGAGCAGTACTTC
16	TRBJ1-2	.	TRBV4-1	few	CASSHPGKGTNYGYTF	TGCGCCAGCAGCCACCCCGGGAAGGGCACTAACTATGGCTACACCTTC
15	TRBJ1-2	TRBD1	TRBV25-1	.	CASSGPGQGDYGYTF	TGTGCCAGCAGTGGACCGGGACAGGGGGACTATGGCTACACCTTC
12	TRBJ1-2	TRBD1	TRBV29-1	once	CSAGQGAYGYTF	TGCAGCGCCGGACAGGGGGCCTATGGCTACACCTTC
14	TRBJ2-5	TRBD1	TRBV5-1	.	CASSPTGLQRTQYF	TGCGCCAGCAGCCCGACAGGGCTACAACGGACCCAGTACTTC
16	TRBJ2-3	TRBD1	TRBV24-1	.	CATSDPGTGAADTQYF	TGTGCCACCAGTGATCCCGGGACAGGGGCCGCAGATACGCAGTATTTT
14	TRBJ2-1	.	TRBV30	.	CAWSVTSSYNEQFF	TGTGCCTGGAGTGTGACTAGCTCCTACAATGAGCAGTTCTTC
18	TRBJ1-3	TRBD1	TRBV14	.	CASSQDRDRGSSGNTIYF	TGTGCCAGCAGCCAAGATCGGGACAGGGGGAGCTCTGGAAACACCATATATTTT
17	TRBJ1-6	TRBD1	TRBV2	.	CASTRTGVPTRRSPLHF	TGTGCCAGCACCCGGACAGGGGTCCCCACGCGTAGGTCACCCCTCCACTTT
14	TRBJ1-2	.	TRBV11-2	.	CASSLNGLFYGYTF	TGTGCCAGCAGCTTAAACGGACTCTTCTATGGCTACACCTTC
13	TRBJ2-7	.	TRBV3-1/TRBV3-2	.	CASSQVQGGEQYF	TGTGCCAGCAGCCAAGTACAGGGTGGCGAGCAGTACTTC